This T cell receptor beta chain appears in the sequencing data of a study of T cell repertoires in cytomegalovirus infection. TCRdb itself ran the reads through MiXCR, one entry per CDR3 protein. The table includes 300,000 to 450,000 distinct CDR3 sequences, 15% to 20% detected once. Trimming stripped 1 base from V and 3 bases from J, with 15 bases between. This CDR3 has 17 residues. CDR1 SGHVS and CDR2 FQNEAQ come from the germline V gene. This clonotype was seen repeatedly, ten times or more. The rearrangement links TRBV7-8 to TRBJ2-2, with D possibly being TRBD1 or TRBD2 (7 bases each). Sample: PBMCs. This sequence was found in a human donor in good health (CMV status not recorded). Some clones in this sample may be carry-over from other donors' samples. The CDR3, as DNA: TGTGCCAGCAGCTTAGGGGGGGGACAGATCTACACCGGGGAGCTGTTTTTT. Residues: CASSLGGGQIYTGELFF. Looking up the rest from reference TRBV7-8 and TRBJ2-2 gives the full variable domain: GAGVSQSPRYKVAKRGQDVALRCDPISGHVSLFWYQQALGQGPEFLTYFQNEAQLDKSGLPSDRFFAERPEGSVSTLKIQRTQQEDSAVYLCASSLGGGQIYTGELFFGEGSRLTVL.